This section outlines one T cell receptor beta chain sequence together with its context. The repertoire was sequenced with immunoSEQ multiplex PCR; TCRdb's copy has only in-frame clones and lacks some. The sample shows 330,000 or so clones, about nine tenths of them seen only once. V was shortened by 4 bases and J by 7 bases, with 10 bases between the two germline ends. Per germline, CDR1 KGHDR and CDR2 SFDVKD. CDR3 length equals 13 residues. This sample is drawn from a study of blood T cell repertoires in COVID-19. Study at large: The analysed material was cDNA or gDNA that came from T cells, B-cell-depleted T cells, or PBMCs.

Participants were aged 18 to 89 years, lived in under 25 US areas, and enrolled virtually. Clinical history reported by participants formed the basis on which cohorts were assigned. No more than 2 weeks before study entry, exposed participants had met a case of COVID-19. The clonotype originates from a woman aged 25-40 years who had been exposed to COVID-19. The chain is built from TRBV24-1 and TRBJ2-1, with no clear D. Material for sequencing was PBMCs or T cells enriched from blood (not recorded which). The CDR3 DNA sequence: TGTGCCACCAGTGACCCCACAGTTAATGAGCAGTTCTTC. Protein: CATSDPTVNEQFF.